These T cell receptor beta chains were read from a single sample in a study of cytomegalovirus exposure and HLA in healthy donors. The repertoire was sequenced with immunoSEQ multiplex PCR; TCRdb's copy has only in-frame clones and lacks some. The table shows approximately 200,000 clones, with roughly 79% occurring only once. Sequencing was done on a sample of PBMCs. Receptors were obtained from a man aged 30 to 45 in good health and CMV-seronegative. The CDR3 runs from the conserved cysteine through the conserved F or W. The D gene is left open where the match is weak. The size field is filled for only some rows; it gives once, few, many or a size class.

TRBJ1-1 | TRBV5-4 | . | . | CASSPGDSPEAFF | TGTGCCAGCAGTCCAGGCGACAGTCCTGAAGCTTTCTTT
TRBJ2-5 | TRBV5-6 | . | TRBD1 | CASSIRQGRETQYF | TGTGCCAGCAGCATCCGACAGGGAAGGGAGACCCAGTACTTC
TRBJ2-3 | TRBV10-1 | . | TRBD2 | CASRAGGQTDTQYF | TGCGCCAGCAGAGCGGGAGGGCAGACAGATACGCAGTATTTT
TRBJ2-7 | TRBV4-1 | few | TRBD2 | CASSQTLAGTFYEQYF | TGCGCCAGCAGCCAAACCCTAGCGGGCACCTTCTACGAGCAGTACTTC
TRBJ1-2 | TRBV29-1 | . | TRBD1 | CSVRQGVYGYTF | TGCAGCGTTCGACAGGGGGTATATGGCTACACCTTC
TRBJ2-1 | TRBV5-1 | . | . | CASSLTSVSYNEQFF | TGCGCCAGCAGCCTTACATCCGTCTCCTACAATGAGCAGTTCTTC
TRBJ2-6 | TRBV6-1 | . | TRBD2 | CASSDRLAGGLGANVLTF | TGTGCCAGCAGTGATCGACTAGCGGGAGGGCTAGGGGCCAACGTCCTGACTTTC
TRBJ2-7 | TRBV28 | . | TRBD2 | CASRTGGPVNEQYF | TGTGCCAGCAGAACGGGAGGGCCGGTCAACGAGCAGTACTTC
TRBJ2-1 | TRBV28 | . | TRBD2 | CASSLVLSGSAYNEQFF | TGTGCCAGCAGTTTAGTCCTTAGCGGGAGCGCCTACAATGAGCAGTTCTTC
TRBJ2-7 | TRBV18 | . | . | CASSPPRPSAYEQYF | TGTGCCAGCTCACCTCCACGGCCCAGCGCCTACGAGCAGTACTTC
TRBJ2-7 | TRBV28 | . | . | CASSNSAEQYF | TGTGCCAGCAGTAACAGTGCCGAGCAGTACTTC
TRBJ2-2 | TRBV27 | . | . | CASSLGGGRNTGELFF | TGTGCCAGCAGTTTAGGAGGGGGCCGTAACACCGGGGAGCTGTTTTTT
TRBJ2-1 | TRBV6-4 | few | TRBD2 | CATLAGGLYNEQFF | TGTGCCACCTTAGCGGGAGGGCTTTACAATGAGCAGTTCTTC